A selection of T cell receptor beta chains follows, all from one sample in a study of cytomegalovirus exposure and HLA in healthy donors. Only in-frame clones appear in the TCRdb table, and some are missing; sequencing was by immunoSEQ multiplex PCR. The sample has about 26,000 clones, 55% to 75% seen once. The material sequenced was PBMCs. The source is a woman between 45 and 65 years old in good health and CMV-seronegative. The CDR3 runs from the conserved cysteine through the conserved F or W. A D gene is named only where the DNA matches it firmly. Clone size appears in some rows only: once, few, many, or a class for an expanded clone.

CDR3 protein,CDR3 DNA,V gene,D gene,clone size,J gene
CASSGDSTGELFF,TGTGCCAGCAGTGGAGACAGCACCGGGGAGCTGTTTTTT,TRBV6-1,NA,NA,TRBJ2-2
CASSSDRGREETQYF,TGTGCCAGCAGCTCCGACAGGGGGAGGGAAGAGACCCAGTACTTC,TRBV7-9,TRBD1,NA,TRBJ2-5
CASGLEGARAEAFF,TGTGCTAGTGGTTTGGAGGGGGCGAGGGCTGAAGCTTTCTTT,TRBV12-5,TRBD1,once,TRBJ1-1
CASGAGRMILNEQFF,TGTGCTAGTGGTGCAGGGCGTATGATCTTGAATGAGCAGTTCTTC,TRBV12-5,NA,NA,TRBJ2-1
CASSLPRTGGSYEQYF,TGTGCCAGCAGTTTACCTCGGACAGGGGGCTCCTACGAGCAGTACTTC,TRBV28,TRBD1,few,TRBJ2-7
CSAYLRNTEAFF,TGCAGCGCCTATCTTCGGAACACTGAAGCTTTCTTT,TRBV29-1,NA,NA,TRBJ1-1
CASSVTGGGQPQHF,TGTGCCAGCAGTGTGACAGGGGGTGGTCAGCCCCAGCATTTT,TRBV6-1,TRBD1,NA,TRBJ1-5
CASSLAPGAGGYTF,TGTGCCAGCAGCTTAGCCCCAGGGGCTGGAGGCTACACCTTC,TRBV7-9,NA,once,TRBJ1-2
CASSLEQAFAMNTEAFF,TGCGCCAGCAGCTTGGAACAGGCATTTGCCATGAACACTGAAGCTTTCTTT,TRBV5-1,NA,NA,TRBJ1-1
CSAKRQGPLENTEAFF,TGCAGCGCCAAAAGACAGGGCCCACTTGAGAACACTGAAGCTTTCTTT,TRBV29-1,TRBD1,few,TRBJ1-1
CSVGQQDNQPQHF,TGCAGCGTTGGACAGCAGGACAATCAGCCCCAGCATTTT,TRBV29-1,NA,NA,TRBJ1-5
CASISYNEQFF,TGTGCCAGCATTTCTTACAATGAGCAGTTCTTC,TRBV25-1,NA,NA,TRBJ2-1